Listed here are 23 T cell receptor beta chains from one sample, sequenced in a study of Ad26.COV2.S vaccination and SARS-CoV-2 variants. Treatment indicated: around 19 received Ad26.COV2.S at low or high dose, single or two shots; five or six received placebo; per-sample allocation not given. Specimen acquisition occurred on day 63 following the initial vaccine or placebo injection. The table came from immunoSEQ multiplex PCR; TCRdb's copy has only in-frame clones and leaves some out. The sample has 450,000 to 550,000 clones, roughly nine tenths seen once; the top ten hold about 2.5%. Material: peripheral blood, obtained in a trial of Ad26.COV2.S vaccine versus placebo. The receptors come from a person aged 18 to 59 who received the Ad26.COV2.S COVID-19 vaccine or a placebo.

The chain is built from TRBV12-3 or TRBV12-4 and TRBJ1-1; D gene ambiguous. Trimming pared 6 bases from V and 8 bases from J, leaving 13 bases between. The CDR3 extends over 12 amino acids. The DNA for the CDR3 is TGTGCCAGCAGCCCGCAGTCGGGAGAAGCTTTCTTT. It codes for CASSPQSGEAFF.

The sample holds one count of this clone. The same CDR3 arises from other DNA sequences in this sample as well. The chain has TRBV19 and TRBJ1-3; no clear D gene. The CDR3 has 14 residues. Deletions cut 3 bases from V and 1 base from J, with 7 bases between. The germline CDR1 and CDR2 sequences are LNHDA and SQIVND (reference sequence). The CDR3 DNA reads TGTGCCAGTAGTATTGGAGGGTCTGGAAACACCATATATTTT. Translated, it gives CASSIGGSGNTIYF.

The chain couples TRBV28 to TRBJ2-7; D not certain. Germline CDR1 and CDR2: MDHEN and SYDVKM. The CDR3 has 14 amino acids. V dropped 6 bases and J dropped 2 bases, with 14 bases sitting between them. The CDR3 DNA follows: TGTGCCAGCAGCCTCAGTGGTCGAACCTACGAGCAGTACTTC. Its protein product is CASSLSGRTYEQYF. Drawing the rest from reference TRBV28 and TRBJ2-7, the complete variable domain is DVKVTQSSRYLVKRTGEKVFLECVQDMDHENMFWYRQDPGLGLRLIYFSYDVKMKEKGDIPEGYSVSREKKERFSLILESASTNQTSMYLCASSLSGRTYEQYFGPGTRLTVT.

CDR3 DNA: TGTGCCAGCAGCTCGAGATTGGTGGGGACCCAGTACTTC. Encoded protein: CASSSRLVGTQYF. The chain combines TRBV7-6 with TRBJ2-5, with D unclear. There are 13 residues in the CDR3. Trimming cost V 4 bases and J 7 bases, with 13 bases left between them. Germline-derived CDR1 and CDR2 are SGHVS and FNYEAQ.

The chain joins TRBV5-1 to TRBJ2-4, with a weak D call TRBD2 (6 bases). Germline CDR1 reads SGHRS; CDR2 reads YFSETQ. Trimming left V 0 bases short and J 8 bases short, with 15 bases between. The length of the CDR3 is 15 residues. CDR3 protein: CASSLAGTGGDIQYF. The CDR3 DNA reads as TGCGCCAGCAGCTTGGCCGGGACTGGAGGGGACATTCAGTACTTC.

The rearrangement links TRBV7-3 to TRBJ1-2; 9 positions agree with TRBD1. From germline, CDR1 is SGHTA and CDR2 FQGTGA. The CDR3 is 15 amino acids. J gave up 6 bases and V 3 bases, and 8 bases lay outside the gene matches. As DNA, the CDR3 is TGTGCCAGCAGCTTGGGGACAGGGACTACCCATGGCTACACCTTC. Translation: CASSLGTGTTHGYTF.

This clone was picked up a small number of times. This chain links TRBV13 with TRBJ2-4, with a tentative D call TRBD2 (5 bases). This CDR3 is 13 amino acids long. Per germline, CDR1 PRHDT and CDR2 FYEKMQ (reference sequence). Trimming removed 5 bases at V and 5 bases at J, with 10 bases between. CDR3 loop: CASSRAGENIQYF. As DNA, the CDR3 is TGTGCCAGCAGCCGCGCGGGCGAAAACATTCAGTACTTC. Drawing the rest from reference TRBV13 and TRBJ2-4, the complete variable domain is AAGVIQSPRHLIKEKRETATLKCYPIPRHDTVYWYQQGPGQDPQFLISFYEKMQSDKGSIPDRFSAQQFSDYHSELNMSSLELGDSALYFCASSRAGENIQYFGAGTRLSVL.

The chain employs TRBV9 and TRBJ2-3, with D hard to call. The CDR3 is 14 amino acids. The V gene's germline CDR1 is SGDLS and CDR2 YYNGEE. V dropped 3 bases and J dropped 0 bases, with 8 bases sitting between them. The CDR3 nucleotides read TGTGCCAGCAGCGCCCTGTCTAGCACAGATACGCAGTATTTT. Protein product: CASSALSSTDTQYF.

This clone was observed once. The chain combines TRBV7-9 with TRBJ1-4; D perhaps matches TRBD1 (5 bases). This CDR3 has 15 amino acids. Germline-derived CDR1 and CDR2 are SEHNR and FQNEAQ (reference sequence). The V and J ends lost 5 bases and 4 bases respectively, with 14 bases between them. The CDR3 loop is CASSRRTGGNEKLFF. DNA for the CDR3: TGTGCCAGCAGCCGGAGAACGGGGGGTAATGAAAAACTGTTTTTT.

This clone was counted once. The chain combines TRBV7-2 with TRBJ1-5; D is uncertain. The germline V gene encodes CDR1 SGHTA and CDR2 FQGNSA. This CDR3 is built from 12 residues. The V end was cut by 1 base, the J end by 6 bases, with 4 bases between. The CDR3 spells CASSLVGQPQHF. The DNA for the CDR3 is TGTGCCAGCAGCTTAGTGGGTCAGCCCCAGCATTTT.

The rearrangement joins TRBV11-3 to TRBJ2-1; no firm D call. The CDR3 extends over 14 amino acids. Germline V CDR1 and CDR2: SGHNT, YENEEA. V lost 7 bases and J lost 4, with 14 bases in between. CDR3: CASKQVADYNEQFF. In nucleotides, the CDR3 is TGTGCCAGCAAGCAGGTAGCAGATTACAATGAGCAGTTCTTC.

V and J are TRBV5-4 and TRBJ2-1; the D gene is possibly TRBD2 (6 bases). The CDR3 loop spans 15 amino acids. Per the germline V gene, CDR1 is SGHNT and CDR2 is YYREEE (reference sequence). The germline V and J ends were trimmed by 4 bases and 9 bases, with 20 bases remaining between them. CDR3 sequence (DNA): TGTGCCAGCAGCCCCCGGACCGGGACCGGGGGTGAGCAGTTCTTC. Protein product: CASSPRTGTGGEQFF.

The CDR3 region is CASSQLGLTNTGELFF. CDR3 coding DNA: TGTGCCAGCAGTCAGCTGGGGCTAACGAACACCGGGGAGCTGTTTTTT. The V and J genes are TRBV9 and TRBJ2-2, with TRBD1 as a possible D gene (5 bases). This CDR3 spans 16 amino acids. V gave up 5 bases and J gave up 0 bases, with 14 bases separating them. Germline loops: CDR1 SGDLS, CDR2 YYNGEE.

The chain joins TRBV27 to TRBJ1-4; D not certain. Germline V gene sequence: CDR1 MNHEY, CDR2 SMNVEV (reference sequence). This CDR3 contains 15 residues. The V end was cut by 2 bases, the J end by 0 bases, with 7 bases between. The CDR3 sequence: CASSLVGTTNEKLFF. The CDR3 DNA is TGTGCCAGCAGTTTAGTCGGGACAACTAATGAAAAACTGTTTTTT.

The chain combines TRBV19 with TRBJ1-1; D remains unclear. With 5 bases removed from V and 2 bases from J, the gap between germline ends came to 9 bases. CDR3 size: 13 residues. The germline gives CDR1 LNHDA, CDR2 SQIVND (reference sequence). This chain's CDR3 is CASSASTNTEAFF. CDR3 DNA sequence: TGTGCCAGTAGTGCCAGTACAAACACTGAAGCTTTCTTT.

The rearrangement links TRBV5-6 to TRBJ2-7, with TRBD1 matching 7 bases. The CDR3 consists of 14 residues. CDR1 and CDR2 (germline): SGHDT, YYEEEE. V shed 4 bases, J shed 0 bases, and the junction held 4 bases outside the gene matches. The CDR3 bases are TGTGCCAGCAGCCCGACAGGGTACTCCTACGAGCAGTACTTC. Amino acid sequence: CASSPTGYSYEQYF. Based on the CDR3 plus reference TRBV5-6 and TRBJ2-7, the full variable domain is DAGVTQSPTHLIKTRGQQVTLRCSPKSGHDTVSWYQQALGQGPQFIFQYYEEEERQRGNFPDRFSGHQFPNYSSELNVNALLLGDSALYLCASSPTGYSYEQYFGPGTRLTVT.

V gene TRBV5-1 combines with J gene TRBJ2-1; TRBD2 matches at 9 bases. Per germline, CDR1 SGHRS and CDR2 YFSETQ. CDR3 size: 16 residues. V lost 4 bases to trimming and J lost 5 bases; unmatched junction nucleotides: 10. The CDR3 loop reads CASSLTWSGGNNEQFF. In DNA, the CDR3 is TGCGCCAGCAGCCTCACCTGGAGCGGGGGGAACAATGAGCAGTTCTTC. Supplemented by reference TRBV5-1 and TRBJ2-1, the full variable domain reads KAGVTQTPRYLIKTRGQQVTLSCSPISGHRSVSWYQQTPGQGLQFLFEYFSETQRNKGNFPGRFSGRQFSNSRSEMNVSTLELGDSALYLCASSLTWSGGNNEQFFGPGTRLTVL.

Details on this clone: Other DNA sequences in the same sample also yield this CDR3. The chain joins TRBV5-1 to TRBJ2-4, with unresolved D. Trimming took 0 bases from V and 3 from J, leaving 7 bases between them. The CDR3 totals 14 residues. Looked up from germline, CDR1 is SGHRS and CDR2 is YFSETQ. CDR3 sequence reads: CASSLVPGKNIQYF. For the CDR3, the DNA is TGCGCCAGCAGCTTGGTACCGGGCAAAAACATTCAGTACTTC.

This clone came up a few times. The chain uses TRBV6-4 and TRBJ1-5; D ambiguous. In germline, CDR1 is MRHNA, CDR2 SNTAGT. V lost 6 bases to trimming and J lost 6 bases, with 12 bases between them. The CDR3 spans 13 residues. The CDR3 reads CASSAELGQPQHF. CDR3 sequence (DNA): TGTGCCAGCAGCGCCGAATTGGGTCAGCCCCAGCATTTT.

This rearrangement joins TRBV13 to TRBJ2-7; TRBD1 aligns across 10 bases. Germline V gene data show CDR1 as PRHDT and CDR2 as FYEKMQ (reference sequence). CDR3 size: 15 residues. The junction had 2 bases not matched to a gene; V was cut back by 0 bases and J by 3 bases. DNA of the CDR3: TGTGCCAGCAGCTTAGGTGGACAGGGGGTCTACGAGCAGTACTTC. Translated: CASSLGGQGVYEQYF.

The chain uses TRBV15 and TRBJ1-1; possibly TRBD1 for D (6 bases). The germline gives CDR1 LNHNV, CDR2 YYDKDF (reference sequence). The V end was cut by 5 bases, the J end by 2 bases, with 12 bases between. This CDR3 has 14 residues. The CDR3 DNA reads TGTGCCACCAGCGAGGGGGTGAGAAACACTGAAGCTTTCTTT. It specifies CATSEGVRNTEAFF.

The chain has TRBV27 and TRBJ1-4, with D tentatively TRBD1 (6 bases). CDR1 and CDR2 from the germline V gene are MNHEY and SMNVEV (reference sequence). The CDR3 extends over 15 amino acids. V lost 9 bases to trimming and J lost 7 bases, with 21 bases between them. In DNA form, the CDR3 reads TGTGCCAGTACCTCCCTGACAGGATCCGGTGAAAAACTGTTTTTT. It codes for CASTSLTGSGEKLFF.

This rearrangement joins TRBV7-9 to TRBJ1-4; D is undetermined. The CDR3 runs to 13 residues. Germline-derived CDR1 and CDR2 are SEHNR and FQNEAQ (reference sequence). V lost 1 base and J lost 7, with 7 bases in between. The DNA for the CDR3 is TGTGCCAGCAGCTTAGGAAGGCGTGAAAAACTGTTTTTT. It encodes CASSLGRREKLFF.